These 22 T cell receptor beta chains were all obtained from the same sample, sequenced in a study of blood T cell repertoires in COVID-19. The protocol was immunoSEQ multiplex PCR, while the TCRdb copy is restricted to in-frame clones and leaves out a portion. The table has 150,000 to 200,000 clones, around nine tenths seen once; the top ten hold around 2.3%. Sequencing was done on a sample of peripheral blood. Receptors originate from a man between 65 and 80 years old with active or convalescent COVID-19.

The chain is built from TRBV6-2 or TRBV6-3 and TRBJ1-2; 11 bases fit TRBD1. CDR3 size: 19 residues. Trimming at V came to 1 base and at J to 3 bases, leaving 13 bases not matched to a gene. Per germline, CDR1 MNHEY and CDR2 SVGEGT. CDR3 sequence reads: CASSYYARTGGRSHYGYTF. The CDR3 DNA is TGTGCCAGCAGTTACTATGCCCGGACAGGGGGCCGATCACACTATGGCTACACCTTC.

This chain uses TRBV11-2 with TRBJ2-7; TRBD1 is a possible D gene (5 bases). The CDR3 totals 15 residues. Trimming removed 3 bases at V and 0 bases at J, with 12 bases between. CDR1 and CDR2 (germline): SGHAT, FQNNGV. In nucleotides, the CDR3 is TGTGCCAGCAGCTTGGCACAGGCAAGCTCCTACGAGCAGTACTTC. Amino acid sequence: CASSLAQASSYEQYF.

This clone was detected only a few times. The V and J genes are TRBV6-2 or TRBV6-3 and TRBJ2-4, with D hard to call. Germline CDR1 reads MNHEY; CDR2 reads SVGEGT. The CDR3 has 13 amino acids. Deletions cut 5 bases from V and 0 bases from J, with 5 bases between. The CDR3 here is CASSLLAKNIQYF. Written as DNA, the CDR3 is TGTGCCAGCAGTCTCCTAGCCAAAAACATTCAGTACTTC.

The rearrangement uses TRBV11-2 and TRBJ2-2, with 8 positions matching TRBD2. The CDR3 has 14 residues. The V gene's germline CDR1 is SGHAT and CDR2 FQNNGV. The V and J ends lost 5 bases and 6 bases, in that order; junction bases with no gene match: 5. CDR3 in amino acids: CASSPQRGPGELFF. CDR3 sequence (DNA): TGTGCCAGCAGCCCTCAGCGGGGGCCCGGGGAGCTGTTTTTT.

The chain is built from TRBV27 and TRBJ1-6; tentative D call: TRBD1 (5 bases). The CDR3 contains 19 residues. The V gene's germline CDR1 is MNHEY and CDR2 SMNVEV (reference sequence). Trimming shortened V by 6 bases and J by 0 bases, and 21 bases separated the two germline ends. The CDR3 region is CASSPTTGKLSSYNSPLHF. DNA of the CDR3: TGTGCCAGCAGCCCCACCACAGGCAAACTCAGCTCCTATAATTCACCCCTCCACTTT.

The V and J genes are TRBV5-1 and TRBJ2-3, with 10 bases fitting TRBD1. This CDR3 comprises 15 residues. The J segment lost 4 bases and the V segment lost 4 bases, leaving 6 bases of the junction unmatched. Germline V gene sequence: CDR1 SGHRS, CDR2 YFSETQ. The CDR3 DNA is TGCGCCAGCAGCCAGGGACAGGGGCCCGCAGATACGCAGTATTTT. Translating it yields CASSQGQGPADTQYF.

This chain connects TRBV28 to TRBJ1-5, with 9 bases identical to TRBD1. V was clipped by 3 bases and J by 4 bases; unmatched bases: 4. The CDR3 has 15 amino acids. The germline CDR1 and CDR2 sequences are MDHEN and SYDVKM. CDR3 residues: CASSLDRGWNQPQHF. CDR3 DNA sequence: TGTGCCAGCAGTTTGGACAGGGGTTGGAATCAGCCCCAGCATTTT.

The chain recombines TRBV10-3 with TRBJ2-1, with D maybe TRBD2 (6 bases). V lost 10 bases to trimming and J lost 7 bases, with 17 bases between them. Germline V lookup: CDR1 ENHRY, CDR2 SYGVKD. The CDR3 sequence is 13 residues long. The CDR3 coding sequence is TGTGCCACCGGTCCTGCTAGCGAGAATGAGCAGTTCTTC. The encoded protein is CATGPASENEQFF.

The rearrangement joins TRBV12-5 to TRBJ1-1; TRBD1 matches 7 bases. The V gene end was trimmed by 7 bases and the J gene end by 0 bases; junction bases not matched to a gene: 14. This CDR3 contains 17 residues. Germline CDR1 and CDR2: LGHNT and FRNRAP. The CDR3 nucleotides read TGTGCTAGTGCCCCCGGACAGGAATTCTCCATGAACACTGAAGCTTTCTTT. Translated, it gives CASAPGQEFSMNTEAFF.

V gene TRBV3-1 (or the pseudogene TRBV3-2) combines with J gene TRBJ2-5; TRBD2 agrees at 13 bases. This CDR3 region has 17 residues. Germline CDR1 is LGHDT and CDR2 is YNNKEL (reference sequence). J lost 1 base, V lost 4 bases, and 6 bases had no gene match. The CDR3 DNA reads TGTGCCAGCAGCCCAGGGGGACTAGCGGGGCCCCAAGAGACCCAGTACTTC. This translates into CASSPGGLAGPQETQYF.

The V gene is TRBV7-2, the J gene TRBJ2-5; 11 nucleotides line up with TRBD2. CDR3 length: 14 residues. Germline values: CDR1 SGHTA, CDR2 FQGNSA. V trimming: 5 bases; J trimming: 5 bases; junction bases outside the gene matches: 4. CDR3 sequence (DNA): TGTGCCAGCAGCCCTAGCGGGGGGTGGGAGACCCAGTACTTC. Translating gives CASSPSGGWETQYF.

This clone appeared a single time. The chain couples TRBV6-5 to TRBJ2-7, with a weak D call TRBD1 (5 bases). Germline CDR1 reads MNHEY; CDR2 reads SVGAGI. V lost 5 bases, J lost 2 bases, and 13 bases lay in between. The CDR3 totals 14 residues. CDR3 DNA sequence: TGTGCCAGCAGTCAGGGCGGTAGCCCCTACGAGCAGTACTTC. This translates into CASSQGGSPYEQYF.

This chain uses TRBV4-1 with TRBJ2-5, with 7 nucleotides matching TRBD2. J lost 2 bases, V lost 4 bases, and 4 bases had no gene match. The CDR3 has 14 amino acids. CDR1 and CDR2 (germline): MGHRA, YSYEKL. This CDR3 is CASSLGTIQETQYF. The DNA of the CDR3 is TGCGCCAGCAGCCTCGGGACTATACAAGAGACCCAGTACTTC.

This clone occurred a few times. The chain carries TRBV28 and TRBJ1-6, with 8 bases that match TRBD1. The germline V gene encodes CDR1 MDHEN and CDR2 SYDVKM. The J segment lost 9 bases and the V segment lost 5 bases, leaving 9 bases of the junction unmatched. The CDR3 has 15 amino acids. CDR3 nucleotides: TGTGCCAGCAGTCCTGAGACAGGGGTAATTTCACCCCTCCACTTT. Encoded protein: CASSPETGVISPLHF. The full variable domain, rest sourced from reference TRBV28 and TRBJ1-6, is DVKVTQSSRYLVKRTGEKVFLECVQDMDHENMFWYRQDPGLGLRLIYFSYDVKMKEKGDIPEGYSVSREKKERFSLILESASTNQTSMYLCASSPETGVISPLHFGNGTRLTVT.

The J gene is TRBJ2-5, the V gene TRBV10-1; no firm D call. This CDR3 has 17 residues. The germline V gene has CDR1 WNHNN and CDR2 SYGVQD (reference sequence). V lost 0 bases and J lost 4, with 18 bases in between. CDR3 coding DNA: TGCGCCAGCAGTGAGTCGAAGTGGTCGGAAGGAGTAGAGACCCAGTACTTC. Its protein product is CASSESKWSEGVETQYF.

This chain links TRBV24-1 with TRBJ2-1; weak D call: TRBD2 (6 bases). This CDR3 region has 15 residues. V gave up 3 bases and J gave up 8 bases, with 16 bases separating them. Germline lookup yields CDR1 KGHDR and CDR2 SFDVKD. CDR3 in amino acids: CATSDGRDLRDEQFF. As DNA, the CDR3 is TGTGCCACCAGTGATGGGCGGGACCTTCGGGATGAGCAGTTCTTC.

The CDR3: CASSLEAGGHEKLFF. DNA of the CDR3: TGCGCCAGCAGCCTGGAGGCAGGGGGTCATGAAAAACTGTTTTTT. The rearrangement uses TRBV5-1 and TRBJ1-4; TRBD1 agrees at 7 bases. The CDR3 spans 15 residues. V was pared by 4 bases and J by 6 bases, with 9 bases of the junction left unmatched. Germline V lookup: CDR1 SGHRS, CDR2 YFSETQ.

This rearrangement joins TRBV6-5 to TRBJ2-1; D perhaps matches TRBD2 (6 bases). Trimming pared 6 bases from V and 6 bases from J, leaving 15 bases between. Germline V CDR1 and CDR2: MNHEY, SVGAGI. The CDR3 is 14 residues long. This chain's CDR3 is CASRTGGPGNEQFF. The CDR3 nucleotides are TGTGCCAGCAGGACCGGAGGGCCTGGCAATGAGCAGTTCTTC.

The V call is TRBV27, the J call TRBJ1-5, with D maybe TRBD1 (6 bases). The germline V gene has CDR1 MNHEY and CDR2 SMNVEV (reference sequence). V lost 3 bases and J 3 bases, leaving 9 bases between the germline ends. CDR3 length: 14 amino acids. The CDR3 loop reads CASSFGQNNQPQHF. The CDR3 DNA reads as TGTGCCAGCAGTTTCGGACAGAACAATCAGCCCCAGCATTTT.

The rearrangement links TRBV5-1 to TRBJ2-1, with 11 bases lining up with TRBD2. The germline gives CDR1 SGHRS, CDR2 YFSETQ. J was trimmed by 5 bases and V by 0 bases; bases with no gene match: 1. The CDR3 has 15 amino acids. The DNA for the CDR3 is TGCGCCAGCAGCTTGGGACTAGCGGGACACAATGAGCAGTTCTTC. Translated: CASSLGLAGHNEQFF.

J is TRBJ1-5 and V is TRBV15, with a possible D match to TRBD1 (5 bases). V was trimmed by 1 base and J by 7 bases, leaving 8 bases between them. Germline CDR1 LNHNV, CDR2 YYDKDF (reference sequence). The CDR3 contains 13 residues. CDR3 nucleotides: TGTGCCACCAGCAGAGGGGGCTGGCAGCCCCAGCATTTT. Amino acid sequence: CATSRGGWQPQHF.

The chain carries TRBV7-9 and TRBJ2-2; TRBD1 agrees at 11 bases. The trim removed 6 bases at V and 3 bases at J, leaving 6 bases unmatched. This CDR3 spans 16 amino acids. CDR1 and CDR2 (germline): SEHNR, FQNEAQ (reference sequence). The CDR3 nucleotides are TGTGCCAGCAGTTGGGACAGGGGGTTCTACACCGGGGAGCTGTTTTTT. This translates into CASSWDRGFYTGELFF.